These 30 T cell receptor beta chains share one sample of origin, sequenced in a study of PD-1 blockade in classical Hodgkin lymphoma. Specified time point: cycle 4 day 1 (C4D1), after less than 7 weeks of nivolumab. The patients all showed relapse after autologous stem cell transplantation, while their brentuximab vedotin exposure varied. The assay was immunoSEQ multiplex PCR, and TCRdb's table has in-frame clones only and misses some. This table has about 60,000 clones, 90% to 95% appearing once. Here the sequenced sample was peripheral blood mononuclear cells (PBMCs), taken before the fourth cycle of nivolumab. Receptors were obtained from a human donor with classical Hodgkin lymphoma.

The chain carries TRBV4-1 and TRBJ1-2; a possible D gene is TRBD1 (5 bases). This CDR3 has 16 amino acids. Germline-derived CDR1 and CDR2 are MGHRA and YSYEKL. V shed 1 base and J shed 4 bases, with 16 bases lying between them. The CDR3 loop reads CASSQGGGTGVYGYTF. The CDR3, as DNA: TGCGCCAGCAGCCAAGGCGGTGGAACAGGTGTCTATGGCTACACCTTC.

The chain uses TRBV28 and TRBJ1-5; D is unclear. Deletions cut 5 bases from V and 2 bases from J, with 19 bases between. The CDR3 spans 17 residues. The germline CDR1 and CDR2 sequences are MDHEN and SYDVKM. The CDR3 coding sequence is TGTGCCAGCAGTGCCCGAGAGGGCAACTCCCGCAATCAGCCCCAGCATTTT. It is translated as CASSAREGNSRNQPQHF.

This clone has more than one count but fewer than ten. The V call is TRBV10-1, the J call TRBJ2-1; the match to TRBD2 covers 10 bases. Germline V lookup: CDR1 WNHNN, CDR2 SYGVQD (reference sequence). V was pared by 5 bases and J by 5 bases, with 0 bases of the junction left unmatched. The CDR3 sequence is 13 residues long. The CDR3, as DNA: TGCGCCAGCAGTCTAGCGGGGGACAATGAGCAGTTCTTC. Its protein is CASSLAGDNEQFF.

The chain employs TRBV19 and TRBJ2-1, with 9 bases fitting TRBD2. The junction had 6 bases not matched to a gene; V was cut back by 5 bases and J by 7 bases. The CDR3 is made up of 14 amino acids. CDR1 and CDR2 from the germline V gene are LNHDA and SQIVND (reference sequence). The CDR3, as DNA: TGTGCCAGTAGTGGCGGGAGGGCCACAAATGAGCAGTTCTTC. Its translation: CASSGGRATNEQFF. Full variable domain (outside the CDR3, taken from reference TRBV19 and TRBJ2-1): DGGITQSPKYLFRKEGQNVTLSCEQNLNHDAMYWYRQDPGQGLRLIYYSQIVNDFQKGDIAEGYSVSREKKESFPLTVTSAQKNPTAFYLCASSGGRATNEQFFGPGTRLTVL.

The CDR3 protein is CASSRQFSGNTIYF. The CDR3 DNA follows: TGTGCCAGCAGCCGTCAATTCTCTGGAAACACCATATATTTT. This sequence joins TRBV5-6 and TRBJ1-3, with D hard to call. Trimming shortened V by 4 bases and J by 0 bases, and 8 bases separated the two germline ends. CDR3 size: 14 residues. The V gene's germline CDR1 is SGHDT and CDR2 YYEEEE.

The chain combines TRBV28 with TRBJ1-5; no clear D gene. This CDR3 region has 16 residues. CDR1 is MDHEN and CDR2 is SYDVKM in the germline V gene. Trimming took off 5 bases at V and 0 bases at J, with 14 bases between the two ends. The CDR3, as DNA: TGTGCCAGCAGTCGCCTCCGGGAATATAGCAATCAGCCCCAGCATTTT. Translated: CASSRLREYSNQPQHF.

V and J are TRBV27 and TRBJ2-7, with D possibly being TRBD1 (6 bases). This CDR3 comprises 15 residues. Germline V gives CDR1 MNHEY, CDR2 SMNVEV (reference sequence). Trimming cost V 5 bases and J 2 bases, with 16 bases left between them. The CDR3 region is CASSPRGTFTYEQYF. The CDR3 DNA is TGTGCCAGCAGTCCAAGGGGGACATTTACCTACGAGCAGTACTTC.

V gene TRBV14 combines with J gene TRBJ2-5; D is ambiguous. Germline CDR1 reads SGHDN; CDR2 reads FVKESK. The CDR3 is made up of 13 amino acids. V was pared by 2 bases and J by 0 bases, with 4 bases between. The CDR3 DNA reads TGTGCCAGCAGCCAATGGCACCAAGAGACCCAGTACTTC. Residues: CASSQWHQETQYF.

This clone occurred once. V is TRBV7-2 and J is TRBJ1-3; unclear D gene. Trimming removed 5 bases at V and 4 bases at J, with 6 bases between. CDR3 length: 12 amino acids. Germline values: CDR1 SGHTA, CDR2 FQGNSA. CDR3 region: CASSQTGNTIYF. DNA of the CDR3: TGTGCCAGCAGCCAGACAGGAAACACCATATATTTT.

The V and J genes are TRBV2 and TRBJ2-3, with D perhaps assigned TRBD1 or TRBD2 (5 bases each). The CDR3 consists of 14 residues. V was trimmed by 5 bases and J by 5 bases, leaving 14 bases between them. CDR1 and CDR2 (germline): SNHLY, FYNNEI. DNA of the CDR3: TGTGCCAGCAGTACTACGGGGCCGGGAGATACGCAGTATTTT. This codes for CASSTTGPGDTQYF.

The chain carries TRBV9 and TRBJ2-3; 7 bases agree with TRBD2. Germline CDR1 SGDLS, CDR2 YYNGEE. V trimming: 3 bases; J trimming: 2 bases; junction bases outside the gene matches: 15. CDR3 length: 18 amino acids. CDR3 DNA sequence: TGTGCCAGCAGCGCAAGCTTCGGGACTACCCCATCCACAGATACGCAGTATTTT. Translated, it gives CASSASFGTTPSTDTQYF.

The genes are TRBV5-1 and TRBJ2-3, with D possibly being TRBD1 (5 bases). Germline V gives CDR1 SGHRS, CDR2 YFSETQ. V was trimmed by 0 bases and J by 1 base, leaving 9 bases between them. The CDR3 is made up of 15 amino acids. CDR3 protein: CASSLGGQRTDTQYF. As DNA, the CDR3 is TGCGCCAGCAGCTTGGGAGGACAACGCACAGATACGCAGTATTTT. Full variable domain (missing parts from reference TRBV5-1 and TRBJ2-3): KAGVTQTPRYLIKTRGQQVTLSCSPISGHRSVSWYQQTPGQGLQFLFEYFSETQRNKGNFPGRFSGRQFSNSRSEMNVSTLELGDSALYLCASSLGGQRTDTQYFGPGTRLTVL.

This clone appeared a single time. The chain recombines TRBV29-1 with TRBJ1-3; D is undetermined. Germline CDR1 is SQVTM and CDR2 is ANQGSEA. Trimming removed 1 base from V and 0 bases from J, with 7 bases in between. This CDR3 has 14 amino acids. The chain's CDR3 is CSVEGVLSGNTIYF. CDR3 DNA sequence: TGCAGCGTTGAAGGGGTCCTCTCTGGAAACACCATATATTTT.

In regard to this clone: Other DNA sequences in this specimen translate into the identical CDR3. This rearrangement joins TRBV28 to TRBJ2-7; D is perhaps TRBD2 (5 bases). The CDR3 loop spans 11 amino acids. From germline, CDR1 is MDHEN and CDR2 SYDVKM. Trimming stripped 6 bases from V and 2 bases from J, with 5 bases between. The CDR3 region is CASRRAYEQYF. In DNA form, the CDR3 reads TGTGCCAGCAGGCGGGCCTACGAGCAGTACTTC.

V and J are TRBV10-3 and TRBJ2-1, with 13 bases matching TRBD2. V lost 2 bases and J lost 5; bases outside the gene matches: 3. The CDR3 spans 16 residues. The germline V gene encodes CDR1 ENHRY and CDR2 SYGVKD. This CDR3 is CAISERLAGGNNEQFF. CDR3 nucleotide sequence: TGTGCCATCAGTGAGAGACTAGCGGGGGGTAACAATGAGCAGTTCTTC.

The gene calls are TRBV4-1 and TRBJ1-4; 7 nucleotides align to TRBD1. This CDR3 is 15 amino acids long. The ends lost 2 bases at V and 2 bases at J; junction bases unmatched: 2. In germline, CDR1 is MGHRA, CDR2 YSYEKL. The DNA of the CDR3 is TGCGCCAGCAGCCAACCGGGACAGACTAATGAAAAACTGTTTTTT. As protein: CASSQPGQTNEKLFF.

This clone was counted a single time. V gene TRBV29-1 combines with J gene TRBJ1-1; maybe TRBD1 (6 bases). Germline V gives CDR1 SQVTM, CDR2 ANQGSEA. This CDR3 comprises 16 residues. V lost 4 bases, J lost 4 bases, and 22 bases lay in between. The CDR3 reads CSVGGSHGGPATEAFF. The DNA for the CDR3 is TGCAGCGTTGGGGGTAGTCATGGGGGGCCCGCCACTGAAGCTTTCTTT.

The CDR3 protein is CAISLELNQPQHF. The CDR3 DNA sequence: TGTGCCATCAGTCTTGAGCTAAATCAGCCCCAGCATTTT. The V call is TRBV10-3, the J call TRBJ1-5; D uncertain. The V end was cut by 5 bases, the J end by 4 bases, with 9 bases between. The CDR3 is 13 amino acids. Germline loops: CDR1 ENHRY, CDR2 SYGVKD.

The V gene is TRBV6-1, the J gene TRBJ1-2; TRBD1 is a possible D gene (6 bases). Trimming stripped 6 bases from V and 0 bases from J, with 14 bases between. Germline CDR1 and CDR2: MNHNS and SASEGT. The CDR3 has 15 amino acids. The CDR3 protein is CASSVMHRANYGYTF. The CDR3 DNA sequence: TGTGCCAGCAGCGTCATGCACAGGGCTAACTATGGCTACACCTTC.

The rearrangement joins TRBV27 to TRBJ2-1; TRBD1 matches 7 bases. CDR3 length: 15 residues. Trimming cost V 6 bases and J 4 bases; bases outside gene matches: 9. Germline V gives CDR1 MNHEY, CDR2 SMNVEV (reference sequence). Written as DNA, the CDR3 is TGTGCCAGCAGACCTCCGGGACAGCAATACAATGAGCAGTTCTTC. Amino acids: CASRPPGQQYNEQFF.

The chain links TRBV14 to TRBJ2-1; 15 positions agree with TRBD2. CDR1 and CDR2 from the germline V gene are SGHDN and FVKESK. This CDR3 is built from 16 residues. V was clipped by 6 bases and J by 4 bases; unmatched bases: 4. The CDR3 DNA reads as TGTGCCAGCAGAGGAGGACTAGCGGGGGGGTACAATGAGCAGTTCTTC. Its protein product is CASRGGLAGGYNEQFF. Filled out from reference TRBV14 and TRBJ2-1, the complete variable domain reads EAGVTQFPSHSVIEKGQTVTLRCDPISGHDNLYWYRRVMGKEIKFLLHFVKESKQDESGMPNNRFLAERTGGTYSTLKVQPAELEDSGVYFCASRGGLAGGYNEQFFGPGTRLTVL.

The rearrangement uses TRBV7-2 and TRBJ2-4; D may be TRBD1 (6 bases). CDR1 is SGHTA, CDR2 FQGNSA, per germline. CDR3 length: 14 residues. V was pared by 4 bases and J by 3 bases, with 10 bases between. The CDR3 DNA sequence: TGTGCCAGCAGCTCTGGACAGCTCAAAAACATTCAGTACTTC. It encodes CASSSGQLKNIQYF. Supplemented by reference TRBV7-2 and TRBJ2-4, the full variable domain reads GAGVSQSPSNKVTEKGKDVELRCDPISGHTALYWYRQSLGQGLEFLIYFQGNSAPDKSGLPSDRFSAERTGGSVSTLTIQRTQQEDSAVYLCASSSGQLKNIQYFGAGTRLSVL.

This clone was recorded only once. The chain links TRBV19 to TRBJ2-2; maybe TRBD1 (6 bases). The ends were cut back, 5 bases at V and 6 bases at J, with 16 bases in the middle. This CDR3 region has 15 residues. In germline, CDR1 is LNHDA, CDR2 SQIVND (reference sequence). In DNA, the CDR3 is TGTGCCAGTAGTTCCCCCCAACAGGGTCCCGGGGAGCTGTTTTTT. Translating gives CASSSPQQGPGELFF.

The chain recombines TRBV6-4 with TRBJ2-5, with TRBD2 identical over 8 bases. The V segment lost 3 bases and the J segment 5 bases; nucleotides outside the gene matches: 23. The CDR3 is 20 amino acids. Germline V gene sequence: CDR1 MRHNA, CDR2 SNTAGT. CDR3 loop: CASSDTGGGEQGADGETQYF. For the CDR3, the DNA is TGTGCCAGCAGTGATACGGGGGGGGGAGAACAGGGAGCTGACGGGGAGACCCAGTACTTC.

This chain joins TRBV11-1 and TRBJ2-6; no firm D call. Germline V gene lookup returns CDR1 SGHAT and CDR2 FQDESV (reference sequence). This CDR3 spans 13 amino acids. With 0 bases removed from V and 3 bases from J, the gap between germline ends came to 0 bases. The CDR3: CASSLAGANVLTF. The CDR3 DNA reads TGTGCCAGCAGCTTAGCTGGGGCCAACGTCCTGACTTTC. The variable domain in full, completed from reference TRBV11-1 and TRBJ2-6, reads EAEVAQSPRYKITEKSQAVAFWCDPISGHATLYWYRQILGQGPELLVQFQDESVVDDSQLPKDRFSAERLKGVDSTLKIQPAELGDSAMYLCASSLAGANVLTFGAGSRLTVL.

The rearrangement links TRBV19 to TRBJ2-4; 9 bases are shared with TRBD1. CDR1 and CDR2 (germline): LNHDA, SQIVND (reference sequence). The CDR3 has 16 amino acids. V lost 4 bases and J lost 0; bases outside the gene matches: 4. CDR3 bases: TGTGCCAGTAGTACCCGACAGGGGGAAGCCAAAAACATTCAGTACTTC. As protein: CASSTRQGEAKNIQYF.

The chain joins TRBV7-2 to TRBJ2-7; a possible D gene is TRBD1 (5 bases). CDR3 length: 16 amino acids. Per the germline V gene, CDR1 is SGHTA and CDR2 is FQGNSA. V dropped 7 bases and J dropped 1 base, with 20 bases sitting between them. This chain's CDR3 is CASNKGRQGRSYEQYF. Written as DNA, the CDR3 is TGTGCCAGCAACAAGGGTAGGCAGGGTCGTTCCTACGAGCAGTACTTC.

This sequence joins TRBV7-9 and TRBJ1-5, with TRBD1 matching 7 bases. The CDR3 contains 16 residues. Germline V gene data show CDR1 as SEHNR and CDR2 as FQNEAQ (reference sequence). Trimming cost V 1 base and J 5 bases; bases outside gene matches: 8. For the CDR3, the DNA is TGTGCCAGCAGCTTAGATTCGGGACAGCCAGATCAGCCCCAGCATTTT. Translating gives CASSLDSGQPDQPQHF.

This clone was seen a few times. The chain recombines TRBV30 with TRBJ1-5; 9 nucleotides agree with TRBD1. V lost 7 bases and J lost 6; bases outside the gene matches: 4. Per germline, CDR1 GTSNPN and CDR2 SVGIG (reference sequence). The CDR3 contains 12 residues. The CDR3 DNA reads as TGTGCCTTGGGACAGGGACGTCAGCCCCAGCATTTT. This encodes CALGQGRQPQHF.

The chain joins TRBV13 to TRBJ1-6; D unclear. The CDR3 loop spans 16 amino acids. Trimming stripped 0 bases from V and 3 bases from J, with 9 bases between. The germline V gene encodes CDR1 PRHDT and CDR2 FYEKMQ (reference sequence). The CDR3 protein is CASSLGSTNYNSPLHF. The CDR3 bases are TGTGCCAGCAGCTTAGGAAGCACGAACTATAATTCACCCCTCCACTTT.